This T cell receptor (beta chain) was retrieved from a study of beta chain features in type 1 diabetes (dated by TCRdb to the late 2010s). About the investigation overall: Mean age, gender distribution, total cell number and subset yield did not differ between patients and healthy donors. Across all samples, 90 million to 130 million sorted cells were examined, and cell number per subset correlated strongly with RNA yield. The study compared the TCRB repertoires of sorted circulating CD4+ T cell subsets in recently diagnosed type 1 diabetes patients with those in matched healthy donors. Whereas all 30 or so donors provided naive and central memory subsets, regulatory and stem cell-like memory subsets were isolated from just 8 patients and roughly 8 healthy donors. On the study overall, not on this receptor specifically: Naive, central memory and regulatory TCRB repertoires appeared to be more alike among patients than among healthy donors. PCR may preferentially amplify shorter templates, but because patient and control samples were amplified and corrected together, any resulting skew would affect both groups equally. Because small numbers of individuals were included in the HLA sub-analyses, any influence of HLA type on TCRB rearrangement was left unresolved. Fewer insertions and more nucleotide deletions at VDJ recombination sites were observed in patients with type 1 diabetes, implying thymic rearrangement abnormalities. Because cDNA was sequenced instead of genomic DNA, activated cells with high expression could be over-represented, although the groups did not differ in activation or CD3 levels. A moderate but significant shortening of TCRB CDR3 length was observed in type 1 diabetes patients in all four CD4+ subsets.

CDR1 and CDR2 were assigned from the germline V gene as SGHVS and FQNEAQ. The CDR3 covers 12 residues, taking in both the cysteine and the phenylalanine. The only DNA kept is the CDR3, 36 bases in frame from the first base. The germline ends are 8 bases apart after V is trimmed by 7 bases and J by 4 bases. The entire amount of isolated RNA was reverse transcribed using the High Capacity cDNA Reverse Transcription Kit, so the sequenced TCRB transcripts were expressed ones. Deep immunoSEQ sequencing was applied to naive, central memory and regulatory T cell samples, giving an average of roughly 3.5 million total reads per sample. After sorted cells were lysed in RLT buffer, RNA was extracted with DNase-treated RNeasy Micro or Mini kits, with the choice depending on cell number. To prevent cross-contamination, every cell subset was processed on its own, while patient and healthy donor samples were processed together. The immunoSEQ multiplex PCR was used to amplify TCRB sequences from cDNA, generating 87-bp fragments that spanned the CDR3 region. Sequencing of the amplicons was done on the Illumina HiSeq platform. Regarding the original processing steps: Synthetic template baselines were used to correct PCR bias computationally, reads within Hamming distance 2 were collapsed together, and singletons that could not be merged were discarded. Reads were aligned to IMGT to assign V, D and J genes, CDR3 length, and insertions or deletions at six rearrangement sites. Clonotype counts were normalized to sorted cell number within each subset before computing true diversity and Gini coefficients with the tcR R package. The overlap coefficient, calculated on TCRB nucleotide sequences, was used to measure repertoire sharing. Out-of-frame TCRB sequences from naive cells were analyzed to stand in for the pre-selection repertoire. TCRdb's version of the immuneACCESS table is confined to in-frame rearrangements and falls short of the full clone set. An unresolved V gene accounts for under half of the shortfall where checked; the remainder is of unknown origin. V and J calls and clone size follow that table, whereas D and trimming were derived from the DNA. Within this sample are some 350,000 clones, with approximately 13% of them counted one time only. Of the sample, 0.013% to 0.015% is held by the ten largest clones.

From each donor, a single peripheral blood sample of approximately 0.11 L on average was drawn into heparinised tubes. Naive, central memory, regulatory and stem cell-like memory CD4+ T cells were sorted on a BD FACSAria II using a panel including CD45RO, CCR7, CD25, CD127, CD95 and CD27. A purity above 98% was achieved for all sorted populations. Right away, PBMCs were isolated by Lymphoprep density gradient centrifugation and were stained directly, with no culture step. So that batch effects would be minimized, each experiment stained and sorted samples in pairs, pairing one healthy donor with one patient. This clone was seen a handful of times. The antigen this receptor binds is unknown. It has no much larger one-base neighbor in the sample; base qualities were not kept.

The chain links TRBV7-8 with TRBJ1-5; no D gene call is confident. The sample taken for sequencing was naive CD4+ T cells from blood. Taken with the paper, the label for cell subset or site translates to: true naive CD4+ T cells. The receptor was isolated from a woman younger than 30 with type 1 diabetes. The encoded CDR3 is CASTSGNQPQHF. The nucleotide sequence is given as TGTGCCAGCACCTCGGGGAATCAGCCCCAGCATTTT. The CDR3 plus the reference TRBV7-8 and TRBJ1-5 genes for the other parts give the full variable domain: GAGVSQSPRYKVAKRGQDVALRCDPISGHVSLFWYQQALGQGPEFLTYFQNEAQLDKSGLPSDRFFAERPEGSVSTLKIQRTQQEDSAVYLCASTSGNQPQHFGDGTRLSIL.